This T cell receptor (beta chain) emerged from a study of PD-1 blockade in classical Hodgkin lymphoma. Study-wide results and caveats: Before treatment, complete responders showed about the same diversity as newly diagnosed patients. Reported baseline diversity: healthy donors highest, relapsed/refractory patients lowest.

Remarks on this clone: What it binds is unknown.

Time point given: cycle 4 day 1 (C4D1), after 5 to 7 weeks of nivolumab. Each and every patient relapsed after autologous stem cell transplantation, and patients got differing brentuximab vedotin exposure. Between the trimmed V and J ends, which lost 3 bases and 0 bases, there was a span of 9 bases. CDR3 length: 15 residues. CDR1 LNHDA and CDR2 SQIVND come from the germline V gene (reference sequence). Sequenced by immunoSEQ multiplex PCR; TCRdb stores in-frame clones only, minus some. The repertoire has tens of thousands of clones, roughly four fifths of them found once; the top ten carry around a sixth.

The genes are TRBV19 and TRBJ1-5; D not resolved. This TCR was recovered from a human donor with classical Hodgkin lymphoma. The sample in question was peripheral blood mononuclear cells (PBMCs), obtained before the fourth cycle of nivolumab. This chain's CDR3 is CASSIQLYSNQPQHF. Here the CDR3 DNA reads TGTGCCAGTAGTATCCAACTATATAGCAATCAGCCCCAGCATTTT.